Listed below are T cell receptor beta chains from one sample, sequenced in a study of response to subunit inactivated influenza vaccine. TCRdb passed the RT-PCR reads through MiXCR, listing each CDR3 protein once. The profile shows 450,000 to 600,000 distinct CDR3 sequences, approximately 7.1% of them singletons. This material consisted of PBMCs from blood, taken 23 months after vaccination. These receptors were taken from a man between 45 and 75 years old who received an inactivated influenza vaccine. CDR3s include the opening cysteine and the closing phenylalanine or tryptophan. Each record gives: V gene, clone size, D gene, J gene, CDR3 DNA, CDR3 protein. The D gene is left open where the match is weak. Clone size is shown for a subset of rows, as once, few, many or a class of expanded clone.

v_gene: TRBV5-6; abundance: -; d_gene: TRBD1; j_gene: TRBJ2-3; CDR3nt: TGTGCCAGCAGCCCTCTAACCGGACAGGGTTGGAGCACAGATACGCAGTATTTT; CDR3aa: CASSPLTGQGWSTDTQYF
v_gene: TRBV11-2; abundance: -; d_gene: TRBD2; j_gene: TRBJ2-3; CDR3nt: TGTGCCAGCAGCTTAGGGGCCACTAGCGGAAACACAGATACGCAGTATTTT; CDR3aa: CASSLGATSGNTDTQYF
v_gene: TRBV7-9; abundance: few; d_gene: -; j_gene: TRBJ1-2; CDR3nt: TGTGCCAGCAGCCCCTCGGCGGCTAACTATGGCTACACCTTC; CDR3aa: CASSPSAANYGYTF
v_gene: TRBV20-1; abundance: few; d_gene: TRBD2; j_gene: TRBJ2-1; CDR3nt: TGCAGTGCTCCCAAGGGCGGGAGGTTCGTTCATGAGCAGTTCTTC; CDR3aa: CSAPKGGRFVHEQFF
v_gene: TRBV10-3; abundance: few; d_gene: -; j_gene: TRBJ2-3; CDR3nt: TGTGCCATCAGTGACGGCGCAGATACGCAGTATTTT; CDR3aa: CAISDGADTQYF
v_gene: TRBV6-5; abundance: -; d_gene: TRBD2; j_gene: TRBJ2-6; CDR3nt: TGTGCCAGCACTTGGGGACTAGCGTTTAGGGCTGGGGCCAACGTCCTGACTTTC; CDR3aa: CASTWGLAFRAGANVLTF
v_gene: TRBV11-2; abundance: many; d_gene: -; j_gene: TRBJ2-3; CDR3nt: TGTGCCAGCAGCATTGGGGCAGGGGTGTTAAGCACAGATACGCAGTATTTT; CDR3aa: CASSIGAGVLSTDTQYF
v_gene: TRBV20-1; abundance: few; d_gene: -; j_gene: TRBJ2-1; CDR3nt: TGCAGTGCTAGAGATCCAGGGGGGAGTTACAATGAGCAGTTCTTC; CDR3aa: CSARDPGGSYNEQFF
v_gene: TRBV6-1; abundance: -; d_gene: -; j_gene: TRBJ1-1; CDR3nt: TGTGCCAGCATCCCGAGTTTAATGAACACTGAAGCTTTCTTT; CDR3aa: CASIPSLMNTEAFF
v_gene: TRBV20-1; abundance: few; d_gene: TRBD2; j_gene: TRBJ2-3; CDR3nt: TGCAGTGCTAGAGTTCGGCTAGCGGGCACAGATACGCAGTATTTT; CDR3aa: CSARVRLAGTDTQYF
v_gene: TRBV11-3; abundance: few; d_gene: -; j_gene: TRBJ2-1; CDR3nt: TGTGCCAGCAGCTCCACGACAGAGAGCTCCTACAATGAGCAGTTCTTC; CDR3aa: CASSSTTESSYNEQFF
v_gene: TRBV28; abundance: few; d_gene: -; j_gene: TRBJ1-1; CDR3nt: TGTGCCAGCAGTATGCTCAGGGTAGAAGCTTTCTTT; CDR3aa: CASSMLRVEAFF
v_gene: TRBV20-1; abundance: -; d_gene: TRBD2; j_gene: TRBJ2-3; CDR3nt: TGCAGTGCTCTTCGACCGGGACTAGAGGCAGATACGCAGTATTTT; CDR3aa: CSALRPGLEADTQYF
v_gene: TRBV5-1; abundance: -; d_gene: TRBD1; j_gene: TRBJ1-1; CDR3nt: TGCGCCAGCAGCTTGGGGGGACAGGACAACACTGAAGCTTTCTTT; CDR3aa: CASSLGGQDNTEAFF
v_gene: TRBV25-1; abundance: few; d_gene: -; j_gene: TRBJ2-5; CDR3nt: TGTGCCAGCAGTGAAAGCGTGTTCGGGGAGACCCAGTACTTC; CDR3aa: CASSESVFGETQYF
v_gene: TRBV29-1; abundance: few; d_gene: -; j_gene: TRBJ1-1; CDR3nt: TGCAGCGTGCTGAACACTGAAGCTTTCTTT; CDR3aa: CSVLNTEAFF
v_gene: TRBV4-2; abundance: -; d_gene: TRBD1; j_gene: TRBJ2-2; CDR3nt: TGTGCCAGCAGCCGTCGGACAGGGAGCACCGGGGAGCTGTTTTTT; CDR3aa: CASSRRTGSTGELFF
v_gene: TRBV6-6; abundance: many; d_gene: -; j_gene: TRBJ2-7; CDR3nt: TGTGCCAGCAGCCAGGCATCGGCCTACGAGCAGTACTTC; CDR3aa: CASSQASAYEQYF
v_gene: TRBV6-2/TRBV6-3; abundance: -; d_gene: -; j_gene: TRBJ2-3; CDR3nt: TGTGCCAGCAGTATGGCCGGGCGTTGGACAGATACGCAGTATTTT; CDR3aa: CASSMAGRWTDTQYF
v_gene: TRBV7-2; abundance: few; d_gene: -; j_gene: TRBJ2-1; CDR3nt: TGTGCCAGCAGTTACCAAACAGGGCCCAATGAGCAGTTCTTC; CDR3aa: CASSYQTGPNEQFF
v_gene: TRBV3-1; abundance: few; d_gene: -; j_gene: TRBJ2-5; CDR3nt: TGTGCCAGCAGCCAAGCGTCCAGGGTTGAGGAGACCCAGTACTTC; CDR3aa: CASSQASRVEETQYF
v_gene: TRBV7-9; abundance: many; d_gene: TRBD1; j_gene: TRBJ2-5; CDR3nt: TGTGCCAGCAGCCCCAGGGGGCCAGAGACCCAGTACTTC; CDR3aa: CASSPRGPETQYF
v_gene: TRBV12-3/TRBV12-4; abundance: -; d_gene: TRBD2; j_gene: TRBJ2-2; CDR3nt: TGTGCCAGCACCCCGGGACTAGGCGCTTTCGGGGAGCTGTTTTTT; CDR3aa: CASTPGLGAFGELFF
v_gene: TRBV12-3/TRBV12-4; abundance: -; d_gene: TRBD1; j_gene: TRBJ2-7; CDR3nt: TGTGCCAGCAGGGGTGAAGGGACAGGGAGGTACGAGCAGTACTTC; CDR3aa: CASRGEGTGRYEQYF
v_gene: TRBV20-1; abundance: -; d_gene: -; j_gene: TRBJ1-2; CDR3nt: TGCAGTGCTAGACGTGCAAGGGGGTGGAACACCTTC; CDR3aa: CSARRARGWNTF
v_gene: TRBV7-2; abundance: few; d_gene: -; j_gene: TRBJ2-3; CDR3nt: TGTGCCAGCAGCTTAGGCTTCCCAATTCCAGATACGCAGTATTTT; CDR3aa: CASSLGFPIPDTQYF
v_gene: TRBV5-1; abundance: few; d_gene: -; j_gene: TRBJ2-7; CDR3nt: TGCGCCAGCAGCTTGGATGCCCAAGGGGGGCAGTACTTC; CDR3aa: CASSLDAQGGQYF
v_gene: TRBV20-1; abundance: few; d_gene: TRBD1; j_gene: TRBJ2-7; CDR3nt: TGCAGTGCTGCCCGACAGGGGTATAAGCAGTACTTC; CDR3aa: CSAARQGYKQYF
v_gene: TRBV7-2; abundance: -; d_gene: -; j_gene: TRBJ2-7; CDR3nt: TGTGCCAGCAGCCAATCCCGGGTTCGCTACGAGCAGTACTTC; CDR3aa: CASSQSRVRYEQYF
v_gene: TRBV7-9; abundance: few; d_gene: TRBD1; j_gene: TRBJ2-3; CDR3nt: TGTGCCAGCAGCTATCGGACAGGGATCACAGATACGCAGTATTTT; CDR3aa: CASSYRTGITDTQYF
v_gene: TRBV12-3/TRBV12-4; abundance: -; d_gene: -; j_gene: TRBJ2-4; CDR3nt: TGTGCCAGCAGTTTAAGCAGCCTGGGGACCAAAAACATTCAGTACTTC; CDR3aa: CASSLSSLGTKNIQYF
v_gene: TRBV5-1; abundance: many; d_gene: TRBD2; j_gene: TRBJ2-3; CDR3nt: TGCGCCAGCAGCTTGGGACTAGCGGGAGTTCGTGGAGATACGCAGTATTTT; CDR3aa: CASSLGLAGVRGDTQYF
v_gene: TRBV6-1; abundance: -; d_gene: -; j_gene: TRBJ1-1; CDR3nt: TGTGCCAGCAGAGAGACGGTGGTTGAAGCTTTCTTT; CDR3aa: CASRETVVEAFF
v_gene: TRBV15; abundance: few; d_gene: TRBD2; j_gene: TRBJ2-1; CDR3nt: TGTGCCACCAGCAGAGATCGGCTAGCGGGAGGGCCCTACAATGAGCAGTTCTTC; CDR3aa: CATSRDRLAGGPYNEQFF
v_gene: TRBV12-3/TRBV12-4; abundance: few; d_gene: -; j_gene: TRBJ2-1; CDR3nt: TGTGCCAGCAGTGGCATTGGGGCCCCTAGGAAGTTCTTC; CDR3aa: CASSGIGAPRKFF
v_gene: TRBV20-1; abundance: -; d_gene: TRBD1; j_gene: TRBJ1-1; CDR3nt: TGCAGTGCTTCTCCCAGGGGGAGGGACACTGAAGCTTTCTTT; CDR3aa: CSASPRGRDTEAFF
v_gene: TRBV7-8; abundance: -; d_gene: TRBD2; j_gene: TRBJ2-3; CDR3nt: TGTGCCAGCAGTCAATACCGGACTAGCGGGAGTGCAGATACGCAGTATTTT; CDR3aa: CASSQYRTSGSADTQYF
v_gene: TRBV20-1; abundance: -; d_gene: -; j_gene: TRBJ1-6; CDR3nt: TGCAGTGTTAGAGGGCCCGCTGATTCACCCCTCCACTTT; CDR3aa: CSVRGPADSPLHF
v_gene: TRBV20-1; abundance: few; d_gene: TRBD2; j_gene: TRBJ2-1; CDR3nt: TGCAGTGCTAGAGTTAGCGGGAGGGAACAGTTCTTC; CDR3aa: CSARVSGREQFF
v_gene: TRBV7-9; abundance: many; d_gene: TRBD1; j_gene: TRBJ1-1; CDR3nt: TGTGCCAGCAGCCAGGGACAGGCGCGGGCAGCTTTCTTT; CDR3aa: CASSQGQARAAFF
v_gene: TRBV6-1; abundance: -; d_gene: TRBD1; j_gene: TRBJ2-5; CDR3nt: TGTGCCAGCAGTCCAGGCGGACAGGGCCAAGAGACCCAGTACTTC; CDR3aa: CASSPGGQGQETQYF
v_gene: TRBV7-9; abundance: -; d_gene: -; j_gene: TRBJ1-1; CDR3nt: TGTGCCAGCAGCTTACACGGGGACACTGAAGCTTTCTTT; CDR3aa: CASSLHGDTEAFF
v_gene: TRBV7-2; abundance: -; d_gene: -; j_gene: TRBJ1-1; CDR3nt: TGTGCCAGCAGCCCCGGGACAACGAACACTGAAGCTTTCTTT; CDR3aa: CASSPGTTNTEAFF
v_gene: TRBV4-1; abundance: few; d_gene: -; j_gene: TRBJ2-5; CDR3nt: TGCGCCAGCAGCCATCAAGGGGTGGGGCAAGAGACCCAGTACTTC; CDR3aa: CASSHQGVGQETQYF
v_gene: TRBV12-3/TRBV12-4; abundance: many; d_gene: -; j_gene: TRBJ2-5; CDR3nt: TGTGCCAGCAGTTTTGACCGAGCAACCCAGTACTTC; CDR3aa: CASSFDRATQYF
v_gene: TRBV27; abundance: many; d_gene: TRBD1; j_gene: TRBJ2-7; CDR3nt: TGTGCCAGCAGTAGCGGACAGGGCGGCTCCTACGAGCAGTACTTC; CDR3aa: CASSSGQGGSYEQYF
v_gene: TRBV27; abundance: -; d_gene: -; j_gene: TRBJ2-1; CDR3nt: TGTGCCAGCAGTATTATCCGGGGGGAGCAGTTCTTC; CDR3aa: CASSIIRGEQFF
v_gene: TRBV12-3/TRBV12-4; abundance: few; d_gene: -; j_gene: TRBJ2-3; CDR3nt: TGTGCCAGCAATACAGGGACAGATACGCAGTATTTT; CDR3aa: CASNTGTDTQYF
v_gene: TRBV20-1; abundance: -; d_gene: -; j_gene: TRBJ2-7; CDR3nt: TGCAGTGCTAGACCCTACTCGGACTACGAGCAGTACTTC; CDR3aa: CSARPYSDYEQYF
v_gene: TRBV12-3/TRBV12-4; abundance: few; d_gene: -; j_gene: TRBJ1-3; CDR3nt: TGTGCCAGCAGTTCAGCAAGACATGCTGGAAACACCATATATTTT; CDR3aa: CASSSARHAGNTIYF